A single sample gave rise to the 14 T cell receptor beta chains below, sequenced in a study of blood T cell repertoires in COVID-19. Sequencing used immunoSEQ multiplex PCR; TCRdb keeps in-frame clones, though not all of them. The table shows more than 20,000 clones, with around nine tenths occurring only once. Sequencing was performed on peripheral blood. The receptors originated from a man in his fifties or sixties with active COVID-19.

The chain couples TRBV7-9 to TRBJ1-6; 7 nucleotides agree with TRBD1. The CDR3 contains 14 residues. V lost 1 base, J lost 7 bases, and 1 base stayed unmatched. Looked up from germline, CDR1 is SEHNR and CDR2 is FQNEAQ (reference sequence). The CDR3, as DNA: TGTGCCAGCAGCTTAGAACAGGGGAATTCACCCCTCCACTTT. Translating gives CASSLEQGNSPLHF. The full variable domain, completed using reference TRBV7-9 and TRBJ1-6, is DTGVSQNPRHKITKRGQNVTFRCDPISEHNRLYWYRQTLGQGPEFLTYFQNEAQLEKSRLLSDRFSAERPKGSFSTLEIQRTEQGDSAMYLCASSLEQGNSPLHFGNGTRLTVT.

The chain carries TRBV27 and TRBJ1-6; 7 bases match TRBD1. Germline CDR1 is MNHEY and CDR2 is SMNVEV (reference sequence). The CDR3 is 13 residues long. The trim removed 9 bases at V and 7 bases at J, leaving 6 bases unmatched. CDR3 residues: CASWGTENSPLHF. CDR3 coding DNA: TGTGCCAGTTGGGGGACAGAGAATTCACCCCTCCACTTT.

This clone was recorded only once. This chain links TRBV9 with TRBJ2-3, with 8 bases identical to TRBD2. The CDR3 is made up of 16 amino acids. Germline values: CDR1 SGDLS, CDR2 YYNGEE. The V and J ends lost 0 bases and 0 bases, in that order; junction bases with no gene match: 3. CDR3 sequence (DNA): TGTGCCAGCAGCGTAGTCGGGACTAGGAGCACAGATACGCAGTATTTT. It yields the protein CASSVVGTRSTDTQYF.

The CDR3, as DNA: TGCGCCAGCAGCCAAGACCGTTACCTAGCGGATACGCAGTATTTT. It is translated as CASSQDRYLADTQYF. V and J are TRBV4-1 and TRBJ2-3, with D perhaps TRBD2 (6 bases). The CDR3 loop spans 15 amino acids. V lost 0 bases to trimming and J lost 6 bases, with 13 bases between them. CDR1 and CDR2 (germline): MGHRA, YSYEKL.

The rearrangement links TRBV5-4 to TRBJ2-2; tentative D call: TRBD2 (5 bases). Deletions cut 3 bases from V and 2 bases from J, with 8 bases between. This CDR3 comprises 14 residues. CDR1 SGHNT and CDR2 YYREEE come from the germline V gene (reference sequence). In nucleotides, the CDR3 is TGTGCCAGCAGCTACCGGGAAAACACCGGGGAGCTGTTTTTT. This translates into CASSYRENTGELFF.

The rearrangement joins TRBV3-1 (or the pseudogene TRBV3-2) to TRBJ1-6, with 7 bases lining up with TRBD1. Germline-derived CDR1 and CDR2 are LGHDT and YNNKEL (reference sequence). Unmatched junction bases numbered 1, after V lost 1 base and J lost 7 bases. This CDR3 comprises 14 residues. This CDR3 is CASSQVRGNSPLHF. The CDR3 coding sequence is TGTGCCAGCAGCCAAGTCAGGGGGAATTCACCCCTCCACTTT.

CDR3 sequence: CASSSGGLSTDTQYF. Here the CDR3 DNA reads TGTGCCAGCAGCTCAGGGGGGCTCAGCACAGATACGCAGTATTTT. This chain links TRBV7-2 with TRBJ2-3; D perhaps matches TRBD1 (7 bases). CDR3 size: 15 residues. Germline V gene lookup returns CDR1 SGHTA and CDR2 FQGNSA. V lost 4 bases to trimming and J lost 0 bases, with 11 bases between them.

This sequence joins TRBV11-1 and TRBJ2-3; possibly TRBD2 for D (7 bases). Trimming cost V 5 bases and J 0 bases, with 15 bases left between them. Germline lookup yields CDR1 SGHAT and CDR2 FQDESV (reference sequence). The length of the CDR3 is 16 residues. The CDR3 reads CASSLGAGASTDTQYF. In nucleotides, the CDR3 is TGTGCCAGCAGCCTAGGGGCGGGGGCCAGCACAGATACGCAGTATTTT.

The V and J genes are TRBV6-2 or TRBV6-3 and TRBJ1-5; 10 positions agree with TRBD1. This CDR3 is built from 15 residues. Germline CDR1 MNHEY, CDR2 SVGEGT. V lost 2 bases and J lost 7; bases outside the gene matches: 5. The CDR3 spells CASSYTDRGGQPQHF. DNA of the CDR3: TGTGCCAGCAGTTACACGGACAGGGGGGGCCAGCCCCAGCATTTT.

The chain recombines TRBV4-1 with TRBJ1-5, with D possibly matching TRBD1 (6 bases). Germline loops: CDR1 MGHRA, CDR2 YSYEKL. The CDR3 consists of 15 residues. Deletions cut 0 bases from V and 6 bases from J, with 12 bases between. The CDR3 loop is CASSQETGKGQPQHF. The DNA of the CDR3 is TGCGCCAGCAGCCAAGAAACAGGGAAGGGTCAGCCCCAGCATTTT.

The rearrangement joins TRBV5-1 to TRBJ1-5; tentatively, D is TRBD1 (6 bases). Germline CDR1 reads SGHRS; CDR2 reads YFSETQ. This CDR3 contains 18 residues. V was trimmed by 4 bases and J by 4 bases, leaving 24 bases between them. In nucleotides, the CDR3 is TGCGCCAGCAGCCCCGGGGGAACAGGGAGGGTACGTAATCAGCCCCAGCATTTT. This codes for CASSPGGTGRVRNQPQHF. The full variable domain, with the rest looked up from reference TRBV5-1 and TRBJ1-5, is KAGVTQTPRYLIKTRGQQVTLSCSPISGHRSVSWYQQTPGQGLQFLFEYFSETQRNKGNFPGRFSGRQFSNSRSEMNVSTLELGDSALYLCASSPGGTGRVRNQPQHFGDGTRLSIL.

The chain uses TRBV10-3 and TRBJ2-3; TRBD2 matches at 7 bases. Germline CDR1 reads ENHRY; CDR2 reads SYGVKD. Trimming removed 6 bases from V and 3 bases from J; junction bases left unmatched: 3. This CDR3 comprises 13 residues. Here the CDR3 DNA reads TGTGCCATCAGGGGGAGGGGTACAGATACGCAGTATTTT. Amino acid sequence: CAIRGRGTDTQYF.

V is TRBV28 and J is TRBJ2-7; 10 bases match TRBD2. The germline V gene encodes CDR1 MDHEN and CDR2 SYDVKM. V trimming: 5 bases; J trimming: 3 bases; junction bases outside the gene matches: 7. The CDR3 has 15 amino acids. The CDR3 reads CASSQLLAGFYEQYF. The CDR3 DNA follows: TGTGCCAGCAGTCAGTTACTAGCGGGATTCTACGAGCAGTACTTC.

This clone came up a few times. The chain couples TRBV5-1 to TRBJ1-1; no definite D call. This CDR3 is built from 12 residues. Germline assignment: CDR1 SGHRS and CDR2 YFSETQ. The V end was cut by 3 bases, the J end by 4 bases, with 7 bases between. This CDR3 is CASSYGGTEAFF. CDR3 DNA sequence: TGCGCCAGCAGCTACGGCGGCACTGAAGCTTTCTTT.